This TCR beta chain was sequenced during a study of blood T cell repertoires in COVID-19. The wider study: Sites across the United States, Italy and Spain contributed samples from acute and convalescent COVID-19. Sources were T cells, B-cell-depleted T cells, or PBMCs; the material itself was cDNA or gDNA.

Per germline, CDR1 SGDLS and CDR2 YYNGEE. V gave up 4 bases and J gave up 8 bases; unmatched junction bases: 7. This CDR3 region has 15 residues. Authors' data handling: Amplifying reference gene primers gave estimates of nucleated cell counts. TCRdb's copy holds only in-frame clones and misses some; the assay was immunoSEQ multiplex PCR. The V and J calls and clone size are taken from that table; D and trimming were inferred from the DNA. The sample yields 140,000 to 150,000 clones, approximately 80% seen once. The sample comprised peripheral blood. The chain couples TRBV9 to TRBJ2-1, with TRBD2 matching 12 bases. The origin of this receptor is a man in his sixties with active or convalescent COVID-19. CDR3 nucleotide sequence: TGTGCCAGCAGCCGGACTAGCGGGATAGGCGATGAGCAGTTCTTC. Encoded protein: CASSRTSGIGDEQFF.